The 7 T cell receptor beta chains in this list originate from one sample, sequenced in a study of OX40 agonist ivuxolimab in advanced cancers. The data were produced by immunoSEQ multiplex PCR, yet TCRdb's version contains in-frame clones alone and is incomplete. This table has about 62,000 clones, roughly four fifths appearing once. The input for sequencing was CD4+ or CD8+ T cells sorted from blood, taken in a trial of the OX40 agonist ivuxolimab. These receptor sequences come from an adult with an advanced solid tumor such as melanoma, head and neck, liver or kidney cancer.

This clone was seen just once. This sequence joins TRBV7-2 and TRBJ2-2; D gene unclear. Germline CDR1 and CDR2: SGHTA and FQGNSA. V was pared by 8 bases and J by 6 bases, with 10 bases between. The CDR3 is 12 amino acids. CDR3 in amino acids: CASSNIAGELFF. The DNA of the CDR3 is TGTGCCAGCTCAAATATAGCCGGGGAGCTGTTTTTT.

This CDR3 reads CASSLLVAGYNEQFF. CDR3 nucleotides: TGTGCCAGCAGCCTGTTGGTAGCGGGGTACAATGAGCAGTTCTTC. V gene TRBV6-6 combines with J gene TRBJ2-1, with 8 bases aligning to TRBD2. The CDR3 is 15 amino acids. Per the germline V gene, CDR1 is MNHNY and CDR2 is SVGAGI (reference sequence). V dropped 6 bases and J dropped 4; count of bases not matched to a gene: 8.

This rearrangement joins TRBV5-6 to TRBJ1-2; no definite D call. The CDR3 extends over 16 amino acids. V lost 1 base, J lost 0 bases, and 13 bases lay in between. In germline, CDR1 is SGHDT, CDR2 YYEEEE. This CDR3 is CASSLYPDGSNYGYTF. The DNA for the CDR3 is TGTGCCAGCAGCTTGTATCCCGACGGATCTAACTATGGCTACACCTTC.

The chain links TRBV19 to TRBJ1-4; 7 bases are shared with TRBD1. Germline trimming cut 7 bases from V and 8 bases from J; bases unmatched to any gene: 10. CDR1 is LNHDA and CDR2 is SQIVND in the germline V gene (reference sequence). The CDR3 consists of 14 residues. As DNA, the CDR3 is TGTGCCAGTACCCCGACAGGGTCGAGGGAAAAACTGTTTTTT. It translates to CASTPTGSREKLFF.

This chain uses TRBV6-1 with TRBJ1-3; D is unclear. The CDR3 consists of 12 residues. V was shortened by 5 bases and J by 9 bases, with 11 bases between the two germline ends. CDR1 is MNHNS and CDR2 is SASEGT in the germline V gene. In DNA form, the CDR3 reads TGTGCCAGCAGTCCCCCCGGGCGCACCATATATTTT. This translates into CASSPPGRTIYF.

The V and J genes are TRBV19 and TRBJ2-7; D call uncertain. Trimming took 1 base from V and 0 from J, leaving 10 bases between them. CDR1 LNHDA and CDR2 SQIVND come from the germline V gene (reference sequence). This CDR3 has 15 amino acids. CDR3 sequence (DNA): TGTGCCAGTAGTATAGGTGGAGCCCACTCCTACGAGCAGTACTTC. It specifies CASSIGGAHSYEQYF.

This chain connects TRBV28 to TRBJ1-5, with 8 bases lining up with TRBD1. The CDR3 length is 18 residues. The germline CDR1 and CDR2 sequences are MDHEN and SYDVKM. With 6 bases clipped from V and 2 bases from J, the junction kept 15 bases outside the gene matches. In nucleotides, the CDR3 is TGTGCCAGCAGCCGAATCGGAACAGGGGGGGGCGGCAATCAGCCCCAGCATTTT. It encodes CASSRIGTGGGGNQPQHF. Full variable domain (outside the CDR3, taken from reference TRBV28 and TRBJ1-5): DVKVTQSSRYLVKRTGEKVFLECVQDMDHENMFWYRQDPGLGLRLIYFSYDVKMKEKGDIPEGYSVSREKKERFSLILESASTNQTSMYLCASSRIGTGGGGNQPQHFGDGTRLSIL.